This TCR beta chain was captured by sequencing in a study of cytomegalovirus exposure and HLA in healthy donors. Measured with immunoSEQ multiplex PCR; TCRdb has only the in-frame clones, and not every one. The sample holds 120,000 or so clones, about nine tenths seen once. The V segment lost 5 bases and the J segment 9 bases; nucleotides outside the gene matches: 6. CDR1 SEHNR and CDR2 FQNEAQ come from the germline V gene (reference sequence). The length of the CDR3 is 15 residues. Material for sequencing was PBMCs. This clonotype was obtained from a woman aged 18-29 years in good health and CMV-seronegative. The rearrangement joins TRBV7-9 to TRBJ2-1; 14 bases are a match to TRBD2. CDR3 sequence (DNA): TGTGCCAGCAGCATGTTAGGGACTAGCGGGAGTGAGCAGTTCTTC. This translates into CASSMLGTSGSEQFF.